This TCR beta chain stems from a study of metastatic and nonmetastatic thyroid tumors. Whole-study context: Peripheral blood and tumor or nodule samples from malignant and benign thyroid patients were compared.

This clone qualifies as medium-sized (0.01 to 0.1%). Its cognate antigen is unknown. Study results and limitations: It was reportedly found that TCR beta diversity was significantly higher in malignant thyroid tumors than in benign nodules, a difference seen in both blood and tumor samples.

Per the authors' pipeline: It was from CDR3 differences across clinicopathological groups that a distant-metastasis classifier for papillary thyroid cancer was built. TCRdb recomputed clones from the PCR reads via MiXCR. It is TCRdb's table, rather than the study itself, that gives the V and J calls and clone size. The data contain several thousand clones, around a third of them singletons. Each patient went into thyroid surgery without having received any treatment. Trimming at V came to 1 base and at J to 1 base, leaving 9 bases not matched to a gene. This CDR3 contains 17 residues. Germline values: CDR1 DFQATT, CDR2 SNEGSKA (reference sequence).

This chain connects TRBV20-1 to TRBJ2-2; 7 bases match TRBD2. Sequencing was carried out using tumor tissue. The clonotype originates from a female donor with papillary thyroid cancer or a benign thyroid nodule (not recorded which). Some clones in this sample may be carry-over from other donors' samples. This CDR3 is CSARVPWGRENTGELFF. CDR3 DNA: TGCAGTGCTAGAGTTCCCTGGGGGAGGGAGAACACCGGGGAGCTGTTTTTT.